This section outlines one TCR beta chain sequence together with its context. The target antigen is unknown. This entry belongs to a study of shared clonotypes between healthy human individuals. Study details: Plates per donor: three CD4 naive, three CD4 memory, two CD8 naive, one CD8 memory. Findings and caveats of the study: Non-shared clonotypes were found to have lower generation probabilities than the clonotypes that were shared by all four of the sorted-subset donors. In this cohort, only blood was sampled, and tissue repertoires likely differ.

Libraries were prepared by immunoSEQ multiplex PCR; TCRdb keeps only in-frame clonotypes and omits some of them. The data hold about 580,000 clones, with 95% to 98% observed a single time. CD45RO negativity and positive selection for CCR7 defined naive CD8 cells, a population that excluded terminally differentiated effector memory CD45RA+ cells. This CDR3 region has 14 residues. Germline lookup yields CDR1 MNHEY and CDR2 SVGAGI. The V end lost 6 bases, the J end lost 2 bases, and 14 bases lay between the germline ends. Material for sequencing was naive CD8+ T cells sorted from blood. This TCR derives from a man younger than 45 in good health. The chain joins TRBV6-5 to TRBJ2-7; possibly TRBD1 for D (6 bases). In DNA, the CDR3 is TGTGCCAGCAGGCAAGACAGGTATGCCTACGAGCAGTACTTC. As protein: CASRQDRYAYEQYF.